The clone carrying this T cell receptor (beta chain) was seen many times. Antigen unknown. The data derive from a study of CD8 T cells in ankylosing spondylitis. Study outcomes and limitations: Relatively rare in peripheral blood, disease-linked clones were also CD8+. A motif of under ten highly homologous TCR beta variants was seen as apparently characteristic of ankylosing spondylitis blood. Earlier work had already found some motif variants in reactive arthritis synovial fluid and blood.

Germline loops: CDR1 SGHTA, CDR2 FQGNSA. V was clipped by 5 bases and J by 4 bases; unmatched bases: 10. The length of the CDR3 is 15 residues. In making TCR beta libraries, quantitative 5'-RACE with molecular barcodes was used. MiXCR, applied by TCRdb to the 5' RACE reads, yields one record per CDR3 protein. The sample holds some 240,000 distinct CDR3 sequences, just under 7.5% seen once. The source of this sequence is a male donor with ankylosing spondylitis. This chain uses TRBV7-2 with TRBJ1-1, with 7 bases matching TRBD1. Sequenced input: blood, either unsorted or a sorted T cell fraction (not recorded which). The CDR3 sequence: CASSRRQGEGTEAFF. CDR3 nucleotides: TGTGCCAGCAGCAGAAGACAGGGAGAGGGCACTGAAGCTTTCTTT.